A single sample gave rise to the 15 T cell receptor beta chains below, sequenced in a study of T cells in women clearing cervical HPV infection. Produced via immunoSEQ multiplex PCR; TCRdb's table is partial and in-frame only. The sample holds tens of thousands of clones. Sequenced material: blood buffy coat. The receptor source for this set is a woman between 18 and 70 years old with a cervical HPV16 infection that either progressed to CIN3+ or cleared (not recorded which).

Comment on this clone: From the germline J gene comes the end of the CDR3, since the read stops 3 residues before it. V and J are TRBV10-2 and TRBJ2-7, with a weak D call TRBD1 (6 bases). Trimming pared 4 bases from V and 3 bases from J, leaving 13 bases between. CDR1 and CDR2 (germline): WSHSY, SAAADI. CDR3 length: 14 residues. CDR3 in amino acids: CASSGLGQNYEQYF. The CDR3 bases that were read are TGCGCCAGCAGTGGCTTAGGACAGAACTACGAG.

With regard to this clone: Read coverage stops 3 residues before the CDR3 terminus; the germline J gene supplies the remainder. This chain uses TRBV27 with TRBJ1-1, with 8 bases aligning to TRBD1. The CDR3 runs to 14 residues. Germline V CDR1 and CDR2: MNHEY, SMNVEV (reference sequence). The J segment lost 4 bases and the V segment lost 4 bases, leaving 5 bases of the junction unmatched. CDR3 sequence: CASSSRTGSTEAFF. CDR3 bases read: TGTGCCAGCAGTTCCCGGACAGGGAGCACTGAA.

Worth noting for this clone: The CDR3 end lies 3 residues beyond the end of the read and is filled in from the germline J gene. The chain carries TRBV12-3 or TRBV12-4 and TRBJ2-7; 8 bases fit TRBD1. CDR3 size: 15 residues. After removal of 6 bases from V and 0 bases from J, the junction contained 7 bases not matched to a gene. The sequenced part of the CDR3 DNA is TGTGCCAGCAGCCGGGACGGACAGGGCTCCTACGAG. It translates to CASSRDGQGSYE. The full CDR3 protein is CASSRDGQGSYEQYF.

As for this clone: The observed sequence ends 3 residues before the CDR3 terminus, with the missing tail filled in from the germline J gene. The rearrangement links TRBV9 to TRBJ1-2; 10 bases fit TRBD1. This CDR3 spans 13 amino acids. Germline CDR1 reads SGDLS; CDR2 reads YYNGEE. This CDR3 reads CASSTGTGDGYTF. The CDR3 DNA, read in part, is TGTGCCAGCAGCACAGGGACAGGGGACGGC.

A word on this clone: The missing CDR3 end, 3 residues past where the read stops, is filled in from the germline J gene. The rearrangement links TRBV20-1 to TRBJ2-3; 12 bases are a match to TRBD2. Germline V gene sequence: CDR1 DFQATT, CDR2 SNEGSKA (reference sequence). The length of the CDR3 is 15 residues. The DNA read from the CDR3 is TGCAGTGCAATGGGGCTAGCGGGAGGGCCTGCCACG. This sequence encodes CSAMGLAGGPAT. The full CDR3 is CSAMGLAGGPATQYF.

In regard to this clone: The read gets to within 3 residues of the CDR3 end, and the germline J gene fills in the rest. The rearrangement links TRBV19 to TRBJ1-5; D is uncertain. The CDR3 is made up of 16 amino acids. The V gene's germline CDR1 is LNHDA and CDR2 SQIVND (reference sequence). V dropped 3 bases and J dropped 3 bases, with 15 bases sitting between them. The DNA read from the CDR3 is TGTGCCAGTAGTATGGTTACGCGCGGGGACAATCAGCCC. It specifies CASSMVTRGDNQP. The whole CDR3 protein is CASSMVTRGDNQPQHF. The variable domain in full, with the rest retrieved from reference TRBV19 and TRBJ1-5, is DGGITQSPKYLFRKEGQNVTLSCEQNLNHDAMYWYRQDPGQGLRLIYYSQIVNDFQKGDIAEGYSVSREKKESFPLTVTSAQKNPTAFYLCASSMVTRGDNQPQHFGDGTRLSIL.

On this clone: The read terminates 3 residues before the CDR3 end, so the remaining end is supplied by the germline J gene. The chain couples TRBV20-1 to TRBJ1-5, with a possible D match to TRBD1 (5 bases). Deletions cut 0 bases from V and 2 bases from J, with 14 bases between. CDR1 and CDR2 (germline): DFQATT, SNEGSKA (reference sequence). There are 16 residues in the CDR3. The CDR3 sequence: CSARDSRVWGNQPQHF. CDR3 bases read: TGCAGTGCTAGAGATAGCAGGGTGTGGGGCAATCAGCCC.

Regarding this clone: The read ends 3 residues early relative to the CDR3; the germline J gene fills the gap. This chain uses TRBV10-3 with TRBJ2-5; possible D gene TRBD1, 6 bases. V lost 3 bases to trimming and J lost 5 bases, with 10 bases between them. This CDR3 has 13 residues. Per the germline V gene, CDR1 is ENHRY and CDR2 is SYGVKD. The CDR3 bases that were read are TGTGCCATCAGTGATGGGCAGGGGGAGACC. Amino acids: CAISDGQGET. The whole CDR3 protein is CAISDGQGETQYF.

As to this clone: The CDR3 goes on 3 residues after the read ends, and that part is filled in from the germline J gene. The genes are TRBV6-2 or TRBV6-3 and TRBJ1-2, with 7 bases matching TRBD1. Germline V gene data show CDR1 as MNHEY and CDR2 as SVGEGT. The CDR3 is made up of 12 amino acids. The CDR3: CASSRGPEGYTF. CDR3 bases read: TGTGCCAGCAGTAGGGGGCCCGAGGGC.

As to this clone: The observed sequence ends 3 residues before the CDR3 terminus, with the missing tail filled in from the germline J gene. The chain is built from TRBV6-2 or TRBV6-3 and TRBJ1-2, with D tentatively TRBD1 (6 bases). V dropped 2 bases and J dropped 6 bases, with 13 bases sitting between them. CDR1 is MNHEY and CDR2 is SVGEGT in the germline V gene. This CDR3 is built from 14 residues. CDR3 loop: CASSYGGAGNGYTF. The CDR3 DNA, read in part, is TGTGCCAGCAGTTACGGGGGCGCCGGTAATGGC.

Details on this clone: The CDR3 end lies 3 residues beyond the end of the read and is filled in from the germline J gene. The gene calls are TRBV19 and TRBJ2-1, with 14 nucleotides matching TRBD2. The V gene end was trimmed by 9 bases and the J gene end by 6 bases; junction bases not matched to a gene: 7. Germline V lookup: CDR1 LNHDA, CDR2 SQIVND (reference sequence). The CDR3 totals 15 residues. CDR3 residues: CARRIGTSGSNEQFF. The covered CDR3 bases are TGTGCCAGGAGGATAGGGACTAGCGGGAGCAATGAG.

About this clone: The CDR3 end lies 3 residues beyond the end of the read and is filled in from the germline J gene. The rearrangement links TRBV5-1 to TRBJ2-3, with TRBD1 identical over 7 bases. J lost 4 bases, V lost 3 bases, and 14 bases had no gene match. CDR1 is SGHRS, CDR2 YFSETQ, per germline. This CDR3 is 17 amino acids long. The part of the CDR3 DNA that was read is TGCGCCAGCAGCTACATCTACAGGGGCGAATGGGCAGATACG. As protein: CASSYIYRGEWADT. The whole CDR3 sequence is CASSYIYRGEWADTQYF.

Details on this clone: The CDR3 end is not reached by the read, which stops 3 residues before it; the germline J gene fills it in. The chain combines TRBV18 with TRBJ2-7; TRBD2 aligns across 8 bases. After removal of 3 bases from V and 0 bases from J, the junction contained 7 bases not matched to a gene. The CDR3 has 16 residues. CDR1 is KGHSH, CDR2 LQKENI, per germline. CDR3 in amino acids: CASSPFERESSYEQYF. The DNA read from the CDR3 is TGTGCCAGCTCACCGTTCGAGCGGGAGTCCTCCTACGAG.

CDR3 bases read: TGTGCCAGCAGCTCGGGACAGGGGGCTTCTGGGGCCAACGTC. It codes for CASSSGQGASGANV. The CDR3 in its entirety is CASSSGQGASGANVLTF. This chain connects TRBV2 to TRBJ2-6; 12 bases are a match to TRBD1. With the read ending 3 residues before the CDR3 end, the germline J gene is used to fill in that end. The CDR3 has 17 residues. The J segment lost 1 base and the V segment lost 6 bases, leaving 4 bases of the junction unmatched. Germline loops: CDR1 SNHLY, CDR2 FYNNEI.

With respect to this clone: Read sequence stops 3 residues before the CDR3 end, and the germline J gene provides the missing end. The chain is built from TRBV30 and TRBJ2-2; possible D gene TRBD1, 6 bases. Trimming pared 8 bases from V and 0 bases from J, leaving 19 bases between. Germline values: CDR1 GTSNPN, CDR2 SVGIG (reference sequence). The CDR3 is 16 amino acids. CDR3: CAVVLGDRSNTGELFF. CDR3 bases read: TGTGCCGTGGTCCTAGGCGACAGGTCGAACACCGGGGAG. Supplemented by reference TRBV30 and TRBJ2-2, the full variable domain reads SQTIHQWPATLVQPVGSPLSLECTVEGTSNPNLYWYRQAAGRGLQLLFYSVGIGQISSEVPQNLSASRPQDRQFILSSKKLLLSDSGFYLCAVVLGDRSNTGELFFGEGSRLTVL.